This TCR beta chain was retrieved from a study of blood T cell repertoires in COVID-19. About the study: Acute-phase and convalescent COVID-19 samples originated in the United States, Italy and Spain. T cells, B-cell-depleted T cells, or PBMCs provided the cDNA or gDNA that served as material.

Source study methods: Estimates of nucleated cell counts were drawn from the amplification of reference gene primers. Profiled with immunoSEQ multiplex PCR; TCRdb holds only in-frame clones, not every one. That table gives V, J and clone size, and the DNA gave D and trimming. Of around 81,000 clones listed, 80% were seen once; the top ten hold 10% to 15%. From germline, CDR1 is MNHEY and CDR2 SVGAGI. This CDR3 contains 11 residues. The V end was cut by 6 bases, the J end by 14 bases, with 14 bases between. The V call is TRBV6-5, the J call TRBJ2-1; possibly TRBD1 for D (6 bases). Specimen: peripheral blood. The receptor's source is a human donor in a cohort sampled during active COVID-19. CDR3 sequence (DNA): TGTGCCAGCAGACGTACAGGGTCCGAGTTCTTC. This translates into CASRRTGSEFF.